Presented here are 15 T cell receptor beta chains from one specimen sequenced in a study of T cell responses to AZD1222 COVID-19 vaccine. Libraries were prepared by immunoSEQ multiplex PCR; TCRdb keeps only in-frame clonotypes and omits some of them. The profile shows about 140,000 clones, 80% to 95% of them singletons. Here the sequenced sample was peripheral blood, taken on day 0 of AZD1222 vaccination. Receptors were obtained from an adult in good health.

The CDR3 region has the DNA TGTGCCAGCAGTGTCGAGCCGATCTACAATGAGCAGTTCTTC. It yields the protein CASSVEPIYNEQFF. The chain has TRBV2 and TRBJ2-1, with unresolved D. CDR3 length equals 14 residues. Germline CDR1 is SNHLY and CDR2 is FYNNEI. Trimming stripped 4 bases from V and 3 bases from J, with 10 bases between.

V is TRBV28 and J is TRBJ2-7; either TRBD1 or TRBD2 may fit D (7 bases each). V was trimmed by 7 bases and J by 4 bases, leaving 26 bases between them. CDR3 size: 17 residues. The germline V gene has CDR1 MDHEN and CDR2 SYDVKM. Here the CDR3 DNA reads TGTGCCAGCACCCCTAGGGTTATCAGGGGGGGATTGTACGAGCAGTACTTC. This codes for CASTPRVIRGGLYEQYF.

The V call is TRBV5-1, the J call TRBJ1-1, with D possibly being TRBD1 (5 bases). V lost 5 bases and J lost 5, with 19 bases in between. This CDR3 is 15 amino acids long. Germline lookup yields CDR1 SGHRS and CDR2 YFSETQ. CDR3 in amino acids: CASSWGRTAGTEAFF. The DNA of the CDR3 is TGCGCCAGCAGTTGGGGACGGACCGCAGGGACTGAAGCTTTCTTT.

The V and J genes are TRBV9 and TRBJ2-1; D is possibly TRBD2 (7 bases). The V end lost 7 bases, the J end lost 4 bases, and 12 bases lay between the germline ends. The CDR3 is 13 residues long. Germline CDR1 is SGDLS and CDR2 is YYNGEE. The CDR3 DNA follows: TGTGCCAGCTCGGGGGGCGTTTACAATGAGCAGTTCTTC. This gives the protein CASSGGVYNEQFF.

The chain is built from TRBV6-2 or TRBV6-3 and TRBJ1-2; the D is unclear. The CDR3 is made up of 14 amino acids. The V end was cut by 2 bases, the J end by 7 bases, with 14 bases between. Per the germline V gene, CDR1 is MNHEY and CDR2 is SVGEGT. The CDR3: CASSYRGLPVGYTF. DNA for the CDR3: TGTGCCAGCAGTTACCGAGGCCTGCCTGTTGGCTACACCTTC.

This clone was detected once. The chain couples TRBV7-9 to TRBJ2-1; possible D gene TRBD2, 6 bases. Germline loops: CDR1 SEHNR, CDR2 FQNEAQ (reference sequence). Trimming removed 6 bases from V and 2 bases from J, with 14 bases in between. This CDR3 has 15 amino acids. The CDR3 loop reads CASSSRAGTYNEQFF. CDR3 in DNA: TGTGCCAGCAGTAGTCGGGCGGGGACCTACAATGAGCAGTTCTTC.

The chain recombines TRBV7-8 with TRBJ2-7; 7 bases are shared with TRBD1. Looked up from germline, CDR1 is SGHVS and CDR2 is FQNEAQ. This CDR3 has 16 amino acids. The V and J ends lost 5 bases and 2 bases, in that order; junction bases with no gene match: 12. CDR3 amino acids: CASSMQTGTAAYEQYF. The CDR3 DNA is TGTGCCAGCAGCATGCAAACCGGGACAGCGGCCTACGAGCAGTACTTC.

This chain connects TRBV5-1 to TRBJ2-7, with 12 bases fitting TRBD2. Germline values: CDR1 SGHRS, CDR2 YFSETQ. V lost 1 base and J lost 4; bases outside the gene matches: 9. CDR3 length equals 17 residues. DNA of the CDR3: TGCGCCAGCAGCTTGCCTAGCGGGAGGGGGGCCTCTTACGAGCAGTACTTC. Protein product: CASSLPSGRGASYEQYF.

The V call is TRBV6-5, the J call TRBJ2-7; TRBD2 matches at 7 bases. Germline V gives CDR1 MNHEY, CDR2 SVGAGI. V was pared by 7 bases and J by 5 bases, with 14 bases of the junction left unmatched. The CDR3 covers 15 residues. In DNA, the CDR3 is TGTGCCAGCACCCCTTTTGAGGGAGGGCCCAACGAGCAGTACTTC. Its translation is CASTPFEGGPNEQYF.

The genes are TRBV3-1 (or the pseudogene TRBV3-2) and TRBJ1-1; no reliable D call. The CDR3 sequence is 14 residues long. CDR1 is LGHDT and CDR2 is YNNKEL in the germline V gene (reference sequence). The V and J ends lost 4 bases and 0 bases respectively, with 9 bases between them. CDR3 sequence (DNA): TGTGCCAGCAGCCTCAGCGATATGAACACTGAAGCTTTCTTT. As protein: CASSLSDMNTEAFF.

V and J are TRBV5-5 and TRBJ2-7; D perhaps matches TRBD1 (6 bases). The germline V gene has CDR1 SGHKS and CDR2 YYEKEE (reference sequence). The CDR3 is 14 residues long. V lost 1 base and J 1 base, leaving 9 bases between the germline ends. The CDR3 nucleotides read TGTGCCAGCAGCTTGACAGGGAGTTCCTACGAGCAGTACTTC. As protein: CASSLTGSSYEQYF.

This clone came up a few times. The gene calls are TRBV7-9 and TRBJ1-5; D might be TRBD1 (5 bases). This CDR3 spans 18 amino acids. Germline V gene data show CDR1 as SEHNR and CDR2 as FQNEAQ (reference sequence). V lost 1 base and J 1 base, leaving 17 bases between the germline ends. The CDR3 loop is CASSLGAPTGASNQPQHF. DNA of the CDR3: TGTGCCAGCAGCTTAGGGGCCCCTACCGGGGCGAGCAATCAGCCCCAGCATTTT.

The chain combines TRBV24-1 with TRBJ2-5, with 11 positions matching TRBD2. The CDR3 is 17 amino acids. V lost 1 base and J lost 2; bases outside the gene matches: 5. The germline V gene encodes CDR1 KGHDR and CDR2 SFDVKD. CDR3 region: CATSDFRLAGLQETQYF. CDR3 coding DNA: TGTGCCACCAGTGATTTTAGACTAGCGGGGCTTCAAGAGACCCAGTACTTC.

The V call is TRBV28, the J call TRBJ2-1; 9 bases agree with TRBD2. CDR3 length: 15 residues. Germline V lookup: CDR1 MDHEN, CDR2 SYDVKM. With 3 bases clipped from V and 6 bases from J, the junction kept 6 bases outside the gene matches. The CDR3 protein is CASSLASGRINEQFF. CDR3 nucleotide sequence: TGTGCCAGCAGTTTGGCGAGCGGGAGGATCAATGAGCAGTTCTTC.

V and J are TRBV15 and TRBJ2-1, with 9 bases fitting TRBD1. The CDR3 length is 14 residues. Germline V gene data show CDR1 as LNHNV and CDR2 as YYDKDF (reference sequence). Losses at the gene ends were 3 bases for V and 4 bases for J; bases not matched to a gene: 1. CDR3 sequence: CATSRTGGYNEQFF. The CDR3 DNA reads TGTGCCACCAGCAGGACAGGGGGGTACAATGAGCAGTTCTTC.